This passage covers 10 T cell receptor beta chains from one sample sequenced in a study of shared clonotypes between healthy human individuals. The assay was immunoSEQ multiplex PCR, and TCRdb's table has in-frame clones only and misses some. The data hold some 2,100,000 clones, with approximately 96% observed a single time. Sequencing was carried out using naive CD4+ T cells sorted from blood. The subset denotes: CD45RA+ positively selected. The source is a man aged 18 to 29 in good health.

V and J are TRBV12-5 and TRBJ1-1; the D gene is possibly TRBD1 (5 bases). CDR1 LGHNT and CDR2 FRNRAP come from the germline V gene. V was trimmed by 2 bases and J by 0 bases, leaving 16 bases between them. The CDR3 consists of 17 residues. The CDR3 DNA follows: TGTGCTAGTGGTTTGCCCGAGGGGACGGCAGTGAACACTGAAGCTTTCTTT. This codes for CASGLPEGTAVNTEAFF.

The J gene is TRBJ2-7, the V gene TRBV7-6; 8 positions agree with TRBD2. Germline CDR1 SGHVS, CDR2 FNYEAQ. The CDR3 loop spans 14 amino acids. Trimming cost V 4 bases and J 1 base; bases outside gene matches: 3. CDR3 DNA sequence: TGTGCCAGCAGCTCGGTAGCGGGATCCTACGAGCAGTACTTC. This sequence encodes CASSSVAGSYEQYF.

The chain couples TRBV2 to TRBJ1-6; TRBD1 matches 9 bases. Per the germline V gene, CDR1 is SNHLY and CDR2 is FYNNEI. With V trimmed by 5 bases and J by 10 bases, 6 bases remained unmatched. This CDR3 comprises 14 residues. CDR3 residues: CASSRGTGSSPLHF. Written as DNA, the CDR3 is TGTGCCAGCAGTCGGGGGACAGGGAGCTCACCCCTCCACTTT.

The rearrangement uses TRBV27 and TRBJ1-1; the match to TRBD1 covers 8 bases. In germline, CDR1 is MNHEY, CDR2 SMNVEV (reference sequence). V shed 5 bases, J shed 3 bases, and the junction held 14 bases outside the gene matches. CDR3 length: 17 residues. DNA for the CDR3: TGTGCCAGCAGTACCACCGGACAGGGTATAGGATACACTGAAGCTTTCTTT. Translating gives CASSTTGQGIGYTEAFF.

This sequence joins TRBV5-1 and TRBJ2-4, with D tentatively TRBD1 (5 bases). Germline V gene data show CDR1 as SGHRS and CDR2 as YFSETQ. The CDR3 is 16 residues long. The V and J ends lost 2 bases and 0 bases respectively, with 12 bases between them. CDR3 sequence reads: CASSLLSGKAKNIQYF. The CDR3 region has the DNA TGCGCCAGCAGCTTACTATCAGGGAAAGCCAAAAACATTCAGTACTTC.

The chain carries TRBV18 and TRBJ2-2; tentative D call: TRBD1 (6 bases). V gave up 2 bases and J gave up 5 bases, with 15 bases separating them. The germline V gene encodes CDR1 KGHSH and CDR2 LQKENI. This CDR3 contains 16 residues. The CDR3 nucleotides are TGTGCCAGCTCACCAATTTCCGGGACATTAACCGGGGAGCTGTTTTTT. Translating it yields CASSPISGTLTGELFF.

The chain is built from TRBV5-6 and TRBJ2-5, with TRBD1 matching over 10 bases. The CDR3 consists of 14 residues. The germline CDR1 and CDR2 sequences are SGHDT and YYEEEE. V shed 2 bases, J shed 4 bases, and the junction held 2 bases outside the gene matches. The CDR3 here is CASSLGQGVETQYF. The DNA of the CDR3 is TGTGCCAGCAGCTTAGGACAGGGGGTAGAGACCCAGTACTTC.

This clone was observed once. V gene TRBV5-4 combines with J gene TRBJ1-2; D not resolved. Per the germline V gene, CDR1 is SGHNT and CDR2 is YYREEE (reference sequence). The CDR3 loop spans 14 amino acids. Trimming left V 0 bases short and J 4 bases short, with 10 bases between. CDR3 protein: CASSLGSGVYGYTF. Written as DNA, the CDR3 is TGTGCCAGCAGCTTGGGTTCAGGTGTCTATGGCTACACCTTC. The full variable domain, completed using reference TRBV5-4 and TRBJ1-2, is ETGVTQSPTHLIKTRGQQVTLRCSSQSGHNTVSWYQQALGQGPQFIFQYYREEENGRGNFPPRFSGLQFPNYSSELNVNALELDDSALYLCASSLGSGVYGYTFGSGTRLTVV.

V and J are TRBV5-1 and TRBJ1-2; 8 bases fit TRBD1. CDR3 length equals 15 residues. The V gene end was trimmed by 0 bases and the J gene end by 4 bases; junction bases not matched to a gene: 5. CDR1 and CDR2 (germline): SGHRS, YFSETQ. The CDR3 DNA reads TGCGCCAGCAGCTTGGAGCAGGGGGCTGTCTATGGCTACACCTTC. Translated, it gives CASSLEQGAVYGYTF.

The gene calls are TRBV4-1 and TRBJ2-7; TRBD1 matches at 11 bases. Trimming removed 4 bases from V and 5 bases from J; junction bases left unmatched: 10. CDR3 size: 16 residues. Germline V gene data show CDR1 as MGHRA and CDR2 as YSYEKL. DNA of the CDR3: TGCGCCAGCAGCCCAGGACAGGGGGCGAGTGCAGACGAGCAGTACTTC. As protein: CASSPGQGASADEQYF.